The 5 T cell receptor beta chains reported below all come from one sample, sequenced in a study of OX40 agonist ivuxolimab in advanced cancers. Data came from immunoSEQ multiplex PCR; TCRdb stores just in-frame clones and leaves some out. The table includes 50,000 to 70,000 clones, around 93% detected once. Sequencing was performed on CD4+ or CD8+ T cells sorted from blood, taken in a trial of the OX40 agonist ivuxolimab. These receptor sequences come from an adult with an advanced solid tumor such as melanoma, head and neck, liver or kidney cancer.

This chain links TRBV5-1 with TRBJ2-7; 10 nucleotides agree with TRBD2. V shed 4 bases and J 4 bases; nucleotides not matched to a gene: 5. The CDR3 runs to 14 residues. Germline V CDR1 and CDR2: SGHRS, YFSETQ. CDR3: CASSRAGGRYEQYF. In DNA form, the CDR3 reads TGCGCCAGCAGCCGAGCGGGAGGGCGGTACGAGCAGTACTTC.

The chain joins TRBV11-3 to TRBJ2-1; TRBD2 matches at 7 bases. The CDR3 loop spans 16 amino acids. CDR1 and CDR2 (germline): SGHNT, YENEEA. Losses at the gene ends were 5 bases for V and 0 bases for J; bases not matched to a gene: 7. This CDR3 reads CASSITSVSSYNEQFF. For the CDR3, the DNA is TGTGCCAGCAGCATAACTAGCGTAAGCTCCTACAATGAGCAGTTCTTC.

This clone was found once. The gene calls are TRBV6-5 and TRBJ2-1, with D hard to call. V lost 1 base, J lost 8 bases, and 3 bases lay in between. This CDR3 contains 11 residues. Germline V gives CDR1 MNHEY, CDR2 SVGAGI. The CDR3 loop reads CASSYLDEQFF. The CDR3 nucleotides are TGTGCCAGCAGTTACTTGGATGAGCAGTTCTTC.

The rearrangement uses TRBV9 and TRBJ2-7; D remains unclear. In germline, CDR1 is SGDLS, CDR2 YYNGEE. The V and J ends lost 3 bases and 2 bases respectively, with 15 bases between them. The CDR3 contains 15 residues. CDR3 nucleotides: TGTGCCAGCAGCGAGTCCCTCGATGTTACCTACGAGCAGTACTTC. This gives the protein CASSESLDVTYEQYF.

The chain carries TRBV18 and TRBJ1-4, with D uncertain. Germline CDR1 and CDR2: KGHSH and LQKENI. V gave up 1 base and J gave up 7 bases, with 13 bases separating them. The CDR3 loop spans 15 amino acids. The CDR3 DNA follows: TGTGCCAGCTCACCACTCGGGAAAGGAGCTGAAAAACTGTTTTTT. Encoded protein: CASSPLGKGAEKLFF.